These 17 T cell receptor beta chains were all obtained from the same sample, sequenced in a study of T cells of healthy individuals. TCRdb reanalysed the 5' RACE reads using MiXCR and keeps one entry per CDR3 protein. Seen here are tens of thousands of distinct CDR3 sequences, about 14% observed once, and the top ten hold around 16%. The origin of the receptors is a human donor in good health.

This clonotype was seen at least ten times. The CDR3 reads CASLGTSSSYEQYF. CDR3 nucleotide sequence: TGTGCCAGCCTTGGGACTAGCAGTTCCTACGAGCAGTACTTC. The chain is built from TRBV12-3 or TRBV12-4 and TRBJ2-7; 9 bases line up with TRBD2. Trimming cost V 8 bases and J 1 base; bases outside gene matches: 6. The CDR3 is 14 amino acids.

This chain connects TRBV21-1 to TRBJ2-1; the listed D gene, TRBD1, was not tested against the DNA. TRBV21-1 is a pseudogene. CDR3 length equals 19 residues. CDR3 protein: CASSKVNSVRGVPYNEQFF. As DNA, the CDR3 is TGTGCCAGCAGCAAAGTAAATTCCGTCAGGGGGGTCCCATACAATGAGCAGTTCTTC.

This clonotype has just a few counts. This chain's CDR3 is CASSWTGEGGSYNEQFF. CDR3 DNA sequence: TGTGCCAGTAGTTGGACCGGGGAGGGGGGTTCCTACAATGAGCAGTTCTTC. The chain joins TRBV19 to TRBJ2-1, with D tentatively TRBD2 (7 bases). Looked up from germline, CDR1 is LNHDA and CDR2 is SQIVND (reference sequence). Trimming left V 5 bases short and J 1 base short, with 18 bases between. The CDR3 is made up of 17 amino acids.

This clonotype has more than one count but fewer than ten. At one boundary the junction diverges from the germline segment, which might be a read error. J is TRBJ2-7 and V is TRBV5-1, with a tentative D call TRBD1 (6 bases). The CDR3 contains 16 residues. Looked up from germline, CDR1 is SGHRS and CDR2 is YFSETQ. The CDR3 region is CASSLEPQGRPQGWDF. CDR3 DNA sequence: TGCGCCAGCAGCTTGGAACCACAGGGAAGGCCTCAAGGATGGGACTTC.

The genes are TRBV5-1 and TRBJ1-2; D gene unclear. Deletions cut 4 bases from V and 4 bases from J, with 17 bases between. Per the germline V gene, CDR1 is SGHRS and CDR2 is YFSETQ. CDR3 length: 15 residues. CDR3 amino acids: CASSRNRGPSYGYTF. CDR3 DNA sequence: TGCGCCAGCAGCCGGAACAGAGGCCCGTCCTATGGCTACACCTTC.

This clonotype appeared many times. The chain joins TRBV29-1 to TRBJ2-1; TRBD1 might be the D (7 bases). Germline V gives CDR1 SQVTM, CDR2 ANQGSEA. V dropped 7 bases and J dropped 9 bases, with 16 bases sitting between them. This CDR3 has 12 residues. CDR3 residues: CSAPGGPSEQFF. CDR3 nucleotide sequence: TGCAGCGCCCCAGGGGGGCCTAGTGAGCAGTTCTTC.

This clonotype was seen many times. The chain recombines TRBV7-9 with TRBJ2-1; D gene unclear. Germline V gene sequence: CDR1 SEHNR, CDR2 FQNEAQ (reference sequence). The CDR3 totals 16 residues. V was shortened by 1 base and J by 0 bases, with 10 bases between the two germline ends. In DNA form, the CDR3 reads TGTGCCAGCAGCTTAGGACTGGGTGACTCCTACAATGAGCAGTTCTTC. Translated: CASSLGLGDSYNEQFF.

The genes are TRBV19 and TRBJ1-2; no firm D call. Germline lookup yields CDR1 LNHDA and CDR2 SQIVND (reference sequence). V was cut by 5 bases and J by 7 bases, with 8 bases left in between. The CDR3 length is 11 residues. Here the CDR3 DNA reads TGTGCCAGTAGTCGGACGTTTGGCTACACCTTC. Translating gives CASSRTFGYTF.

This clonotype was picked up many times. The chain uses TRBV10-3 and TRBJ2-3; tentatively, D is TRBD1 (7 bases). CDR3 length: 14 residues. Germline V gene lookup returns CDR1 ENHRY and CDR2 SYGVKD. Trimming removed 7 bases at V and 2 bases at J, with 13 bases between. In DNA, the CDR3 is TGTGCCATCAACCAGGGGGGTCCCACAGATACGCAGTATTTT. This gives the protein CAINQGGPTDTQYF.

The chain employs TRBV7-2 and TRBJ1-6; D is uncertain. The germline gives CDR1 SGHTA, CDR2 FQGNSA. Deletions cut 1 base from V and 8 bases from J, with 6 bases between. The CDR3 is 13 amino acids. The CDR3 sequence: CASSLGADSPLHF. The CDR3 DNA sequence: TGTGCCAGCAGCTTAGGGGCGGATTCACCCCTCCACTTT.

There are many counts of this clonotype. The chain combines TRBV15 with TRBJ2-7, with D perhaps matching TRBD1 or TRBD2 (5 bases each). V dropped 1 base and J dropped 0 bases, with 10 bases sitting between them. The CDR3 has 15 residues. Germline V gene lookup returns CDR1 LNHNV and CDR2 YYDKDF (reference sequence). The CDR3 nucleotides are TGTGCCACCAGCAGAGGTGGGGGTAGCTCCTACGAGCAGTACTTC. Translating it yields CATSRGGGSSYEQYF. Using reference TRBV15 and TRBJ2-7 for the parts outside the CDR3, the full variable domain is DAMVIQNPRYQVTQFGKPVTLSCSQTLNHNVMYWYQQKSSQAPKLLFHYYDKDFNNEADTPDNFQSRRPNTSFCFLDIRSPGLGDTAMYLCATSRGGGSSYEQYFGPGTRLTVT.

There are many counts of this clonotype. DNA for the CDR3: TGTGCCAGCTCTCATCCCGGGACGGTGAACACCGGGGAGCTGTTTTTT. Translating it yields CASSHPGTVNTGELFF. The chain recombines TRBV18 with TRBJ2-2, with D possibly being TRBD1 or TRBD2 (5 bases each). The CDR3 sequence is 16 residues long. Trimming removed 6 bases from V and 1 base from J, with 15 bases in between. The V gene's germline CDR1 is KGHSH and CDR2 LQKENI. The whole variable domain, remainder taken from reference TRBV18 and TRBJ2-2, is NAGVMQNPRHLVRRRGQEARLRCSPMKGHSHVYWYRQLPEEGLKFMVYLQKENIIDESGMPKERFSAEFPKEGPSILRIQQVVRGDSAAYFCASSHPGTVNTGELFFGEGSRLTVL.

This clonotype showed up many times. The V gene is TRBV25-1, the J gene TRBJ2-7; weak D call: TRBD1 (6 bases). The CDR3 extends over 12 amino acids. The ends were cut back, 5 bases at V and 4 bases at J, with 9 bases in the middle. Germline V gene data show CDR1 as MGHDK and CDR2 as SYGVNS. CDR3 sequence: CASSMQGYEQYF. CDR3 nucleotide sequence: TGTGCCAGCAGTATGCAGGGGTACGAGCAGTACTTC.

The V and J genes are TRBV6-2 or TRBV6-3 and TRBJ2-3; D is possibly TRBD2 (5 bases). Germline CDR1 reads MNHEY; CDR2 reads SVGEGT. CDR3 length equals 14 residues. Trimming shortened V by 5 bases and J by 4 bases, and 13 bases separated the two germline ends. The CDR3 is CASSLQAVSDTQYF. For the CDR3, the DNA is TGTGCCAGCAGTCTACAAGCGGTCTCAGATACGCAGTATTTT.

The genes are TRBV11-2 and TRBJ1-1, with 7 bases that match TRBD1. The CDR3 runs to 13 residues. V lost 5 bases, J lost 6 bases, and 6 bases stayed unmatched. Germline-derived CDR1 and CDR2 are SGHAT and FQNNGV. The CDR3 is CASSAGQYPEAFF. The CDR3 DNA is TGTGCCAGCAGCGCGGGACAGTACCCTGAAGCTTTCTTT.

This clonotype was detected many times. This chain joins TRBV7-2 and TRBJ2-3, with 14 nucleotides matching TRBD2. After removal of 5 bases from V and 5 bases from J, the junction contained 3 bases not matched to a gene. CDR3 size: 15 residues. Germline-derived CDR1 and CDR2 are SGHTA and FQGNSA. The CDR3 DNA is TGTGCCAGCAGCCTTGGACTAGCGGGAGGAGATACGCAGTATTTT. This gives the protein CASSLGLAGGDTQYF.

This clonotype was found a few times. The chain recombines TRBV10-3 with TRBJ1-4; 9 bases align to TRBD1. The CDR3 runs 14 residues. Germline-derived CDR1 and CDR2 are ENHRY and SYGVKD. J lost 5 bases, V lost 6 bases, and 4 bases had no gene match. The CDR3 spells CAIRPGTGNEKLFF. The CDR3 DNA follows: TGTGCCATCAGACCCGGGACAGGGAATGAAAAACTGTTTTTT.